This T cell receptor (beta chain) was captured by sequencing in a study of blood T cells in healthy people across ages. The authors ran a second PCR of about 6 to 11 cycles using a sample-barcoded 5' primer and a J-beta primer mix. TCRdb recomputed calls from the 5' RACE reads with MiXCR, one row per CDR3 protein. The data show 500,000 to 550,000 distinct CDR3 sequences, more than 20% seen once. CDR3 length equals 13 residues. CDR1 is SQVTM and CDR2 is ANQGSEA in the germline V gene. Between the trimmed V and J ends, which lost 1 base and 6 bases, there was a span of 9 bases. These data were also filed under a second study, of T cells of mothers and their children. From that paper: For related and unrelated pairs alike, thymic selection shapes TCR recombination output similarly.

The genes are TRBV29-1 and TRBJ1-4; TRBD1 is a possible D gene (6 bases). The origin of this receptor is a boy aged 5-17 years in good health. The sequencing input was blood. CDR3 region: CSVEGGGDEKLFF. The CDR3 nucleotides read TGCAGCGTTGAAGGAGGGGGAGATGAAAAACTGTTTTTT.